This is a list of T cell receptor beta chains from one sample in a study of blood T cells in healthy people across ages. TCRdb ran MiXCR on the 5' RACE reads and lists one entry per CDR3 protein. The data show hundreds of thousands of distinct CDR3 sequences, with roughly 25% seen just once and approximately 2.9% held by the top ten. The same data also contributed to another study, on T cells of mothers and their children.

The sample comprised blood. Source of these receptors: a boy between 10 and 17 years old in good health. Each CDR3 is given with its conserved first and last residue. The order of the fields is clone size, J gene, D gene, V gene, CDR3 protein, CDR3 DNA. The D gene is left open where the match is weak. Clone sizes are given selectively: once, few, many, or a class where the clone is expanded.

>.|TRBJ2-2|TRBD2|TRBV9
CASSALNRGGRELSF
TGTGCCAGCAGCGCCCTCAATCGGGGGGGCCGGGAGCTGTCTTTT
>few|TRBJ1-1|.|TRBV20-1
CSAIVTGEAFF
TGCAGTGCTATCGTGACAGGTGAAGCTTTCTTT
>few|TRBJ2-2|.|TRBV4-1
CASSPQGQGFTGELFF
TGCGCCAGCAGCCCCCAGGGGCAGGGATTTACCGGGGAGCTGTTTTTT
>.|TRBJ2-5|.|TRBV2
CASSLSAYEQCF
TGTGCCAGCAGTCTATCCGCCTACGAGCAGTGCTTC
>.|TRBJ2-7|TRBD1|TRBV27
CATMGQGWHEQYF
TGTGCCACTATGGGACAGGGGTGGCACGAGCAGTACTTC
>.|TRBJ2-7|.|TRBV11-1
CASTLRRSTGAASEQYF
TGTGCCAGCACCCTGAGGCGATCGACAGGAGCGGCCAGCGAGCAGTACTTC
>few|TRBJ2-5|.|TRBV6-2/TRBV6-3
CASTATRGTQYF
TGTGCCAGCACTGCGACTAGAGGGACCCAGTACTTC
>few|TRBJ1-5|.|TRBV6-2/TRBV6-3
CASRYEIHQPQHF
TGTGCCAGCAGGTACGAGATTCATCAGCCCCAGCATTTT
>.|TRBJ1-4|.|TRBV28
CASSPTGGSSEKLFF
TGTGCCAGCAGTCCTACAGGAGGCTCGAGTGAAAAACTGTTTTTT
>many|TRBJ2-6|.|TRBV18
CASSPNYSGANVLTF
TGTGCCAGCTCACCAAACTACTCTGGGGCCAACGTCCTGACTTTC
>few|TRBJ2-1|.|TRBV15
CATSRDLPQQNEQFF
TGTGCCACCAGCAGAGATCTCCCACAACAAAATGAGCAGTTCTTC
>.|TRBJ2-1|.|TRBV5-5
CASSLAGATDEQFF
TGTGCCAGCAGCTTGGCCGGGGCGACGGATGAGCAGTTCTTC
>.|TRBJ1-1|.|TRBV29-1
CSAVPGGRTEAFF
TGCAGCGCCGTACCTGGAGGGCGCACTGAAGCTTTCTTT
>.|TRBJ2-2|.|TRBV4-2
CASSQDGTKNTGELFF
TGTGCCAGCAGCCAAGATGGGACAAAGAACACCGGGGAGCTGTTTTTT
>.|TRBJ1-2|TRBD1|TRBV3-1
CASSQLAGTGNSTF
TGTGCCAGCAGCCAATTGGCCGGGACAGGGAATAGCACCTTC
>few|TRBJ2-4|.|TRBV27
CASSLSAGLAKNIQYF
TGTGCCAGCAGTTTATCGGCAGGGCTAGCCAAAAACATTCAGTACTTC
>.|TRBJ2-7|.|TRBV29-1
CSSERGGEQYF
TGCAGCTCCGAGAGGGGGGGCGAGCAGTACTTC
>once|TRBJ2-7|TRBD1|TRBV20-1
CSASLDRVNYKQYF
TGCAGTGCAAGCCTGGACAGGGTAAACTACAAGCAGTACTTC
>.|TRBJ2-3|TRBD2|TRBV20-1
CSARDRGTRYYQDTQYF
TGCAGTGCTAGAGATAGGGGGACTAGGTATTACCAAGATACGCAGTATTTT
>once|TRBJ2-7|TRBD2|TRBV4-2
CASSHPPGLGTYEQYF
TGTGCCAGCAGCCATCCCCCGGGACTAGGGACCTACGAGCAGTACTTC
>few|TRBJ2-7|.|TRBV28
CATRTALHEQYF
TGTGCCACTCGGACGGCTCTCCACGAGCAGTACTTC
>few|TRBJ1-6|.|TRBV21-1
CASIPEQASYNSPLHF
TGTGCCAGCATCCCTGAACAGGCGTCCTATAATTCACCCCTCCACTTT
>.|TRBJ2-2|TRBD1|TRBV7-7
CASSLTGSNTGELFF
TGTGCTAGCAGCTTGACAGGGTCGAACACCGGGGAGCTGTTTTTT
>few|TRBJ2-3|TRBD2|TRBV10-3
CATALAGGYTSTDTQYF
TGTGCCACCGCACTAGCGGGGGGCTATACTAGCACAGATACGCAGTATTTT
>few|TRBJ2-5|TRBD2|TRBV12-5
CASGLVLGGGAGETQYF
TGTGCTAGTGGTTTGGTACTAGGCGGGGGGGCCGGAGAGACCCAGTACTTC
>.|TRBJ2-1|.|TRBV5-1
CASSTQGGSYNEQFF
TGCGCCAGCAGCACGCAGGGAGGCTCCTACAATGAGCAGTTCTTC
>.|TRBJ2-2|TRBD2|TRBV7-6
CASSHPGLASGELFF
TGTGCCAGCAGTCACCCGGGACTAGCAAGCGGGGAGCTGTTTTTT
>.|TRBJ2-5|TRBD2|TRBV5-1
CASIPSGGARETQYF
TGCGCCAGCATACCTAGCGGGGGGGCCCGAGAGACCCAGTACTTC
>.|TRBJ2-2|.|TRBV28
CASSYSGGGELFF
TGTGCCAGCAGTTACTCGGGCGGCGGGGAGCTGTTTTTT
>few|TRBJ2-4|.|TRBV18
CASSPVGLDKNIQYF
TGTGCCAGCTCACCAGTCGGGTTGGACAAAAACATTCAGTACTTC
>.|TRBJ2-1|TRBD2|TRBV5-1
CASSDGGAENEQFF
TGCGCCAGCAGCGACGGGGGGGCGGAAAATGAGCAGTTCTTC
>.|TRBJ2-1|.|TRBV29-1
CSVESFGAYNEQFF
TGCAGCGTTGAAAGTTTTGGGGCCTACAATGAGCAGTTCTTC